These 13 T cell receptor beta chains were all obtained from the same sample, sequenced in a study of cytomegalovirus exposure and HLA in healthy donors. The PCR made use of 60 Vbeta and 13 Jbeta primers. Measured with immunoSEQ multiplex PCR; TCRdb has only the in-frame clones, and not every one. The sample lists some 64,000 clones; more than 70% were seen once. Sequencing input: PBMCs. The origin of the receptors is a man aged 30 to 39 in good health and CMV-seropositive.

The V call is TRBV11-2, the J call TRBJ2-5, with 8 bases lining up with TRBD1. Near its end, the DNA agrees better with TRBJ2-7, so the J call may be wrong. CDR1 and CDR2 (germline): SGHAT, FQNNGV. The CDR3 length is 15 residues. The CDR3 protein is CASSHSSDRAYEQYF. The DNA of the CDR3 is TGTGCCAGCAGCCACTCATCGGACAGGGCTTACGAGCAGTACTTC.

J is TRBJ1-6 and V is TRBV28; TRBD1 agrees at 7 bases. This CDR3 is built from 13 residues. J gave up 10 bases and V 5 bases, and 5 bases lay outside the gene matches. The germline gives CDR1 MDHEN, CDR2 SYDVKM. The CDR3 sequence: CASSTGTESPLHF. The CDR3 coding sequence is TGTGCCAGCAGTACCGGGACAGAATCACCCCTCCACTTT.

This sequence joins TRBV30 and TRBJ2-2, with TRBD2 matching 7 bases. The CDR3 spans 15 residues. V shed 3 bases and J 3 bases; nucleotides not matched to a gene: 7. CDR1 and CDR2 from the germline V gene are GTSNPN and SVGIG (reference sequence). CDR3 nucleotide sequence: TGTGCCTGGAGACGGGGGGTGGGGGACACCGGGGAGCTGTTTTTT. This translates into CAWRRGVGDTGELFF. Full variable domain (rest looked up from reference TRBV30 and TRBJ2-2): SQTIHQWPATLVQPVGSPLSLECTVEGTSNPNLYWYRQAAGRGLQLLFYSVGIGQISSEVPQNLSASRPQDRQFILSSKKLLLSDSGFYLCAWRRGVGDTGELFFGEGSRLTVL.

On this clone itself: A junction end diverges from the germline sequence, so it may reflect a read error. The V call is TRBV7-9, the J call TRBJ2-7; tentative D call: TRBD2 (7 bases). The CDR3 consists of 16 residues. The germline V gene encodes CDR1 SEHNR and CDR2 FQNEAQ (reference sequence). The CDR3 bases are TGTTCCAGCAGCCCGAGGGGGGGGGACCTGTACTACGAGCAGTACTTC. The encoded protein is CSSSPRGGDLYYEQYF. Based on the CDR3 plus reference TRBV7-9 and TRBJ2-7, the full variable domain is DTGVSQNPRHKITKRGQNVTFRCDPISEHNRLYWYRQTLGQGPEFLTYFQNEAQLEKSRLLSDRFSAERPKGSFSTLEIQRTEQGDSAMYLCSSSPRGGDLYYEQYFGPGTRLTVT.

Remarks on this clone: The junction departs from the called germline gene at one end, perhaps through a read error. V and J are TRBV7-9 and TRBJ1-1, with D possibly TRBD1 on 5 matching bases. Germline CDR1 reads SEHNR; CDR2 reads FQNEAQ (reference sequence). There are 12 residues in the CDR3. This CDR3 reads CSSSFRVTEAFF. The CDR3 DNA is TGTTCCAGCAGCTTCAGGGTCACTGAAGCTTTCTTT.

The V call is TRBV28, the J call TRBJ1-6, with 7 bases aligning to TRBD1. The V and J ends lost 6 bases and 7 bases, in that order; junction bases with no gene match: 9. The CDR3 contains 15 residues. Germline V lookup: CDR1 MDHEN, CDR2 SYDVKM. The CDR3 protein is CASSQTGVGNSPLHF. CDR3 coding DNA: TGTGCCAGCAGCCAAACAGGGGTAGGGAATTCACCCCTCCACTTT.

The chain links TRBV5-1 to TRBJ1-4, with D maybe TRBD1 (5 bases). The germline V gene has CDR1 SGHRS and CDR2 YFSETQ. The CDR3 is made up of 16 amino acids. V lost 4 bases to trimming and J lost 0 bases, with 13 bases between them. The CDR3 protein is CASSPQGLATNEKLFF. The CDR3 DNA sequence: TGCGCCAGCAGCCCCCAGGGTCTTGCAACTAATGAAAAACTGTTTTTT.

This chain joins TRBV7-9 and TRBJ2-3; perhaps TRBD1 as D (7 bases). This CDR3 is 18 amino acids long. Trimming stripped 3 bases from V and 4 bases from J, with 23 bases between. Germline CDR1 SEHNR, CDR2 FQNEAQ (reference sequence). In nucleotides, the CDR3 is TGTGCCAGCAGCTTCGGTTTCGGGGGACAGCGTTTTTCAGATACGCAGTATTTT. It codes for CASSFGFGGQRFSDTQYF.

The chain recombines TRBV6-5 with TRBJ2-2; the match to TRBD1 covers 8 bases. V lost 7 bases and J lost 5; bases outside the gene matches: 9. Looked up from germline, CDR1 is MNHEY and CDR2 is SVGAGI. CDR3 length: 15 amino acids. The CDR3 nucleotides read TGTGCCAGCACCAAACAGGGGGACGGAACCGGGGAGCTGTTTTTT. This codes for CASTKQGDGTGELFF.

The gene calls are TRBV18 and TRBJ2-7, with D maybe TRBD2 (7 bases). Trimming stripped 3 bases from V and 1 base from J, with 13 bases between. Germline lookup yields CDR1 KGHSH and CDR2 LQKENI. The CDR3 is 15 amino acids. The CDR3 protein is CASSPPGGRSYEQYF. CDR3 nucleotides: TGTGCCAGCTCACCCCCCGGGGGGCGATCCTACGAGCAGTACTTC.

This clone appeared once. This rearrangement joins TRBV10-1 to TRBJ1-5, with D perhaps TRBD1 (6 bases). Germline V gene lookup returns CDR1 WNHNN and CDR2 SYGVQD (reference sequence). V lost 1 base and J 0 bases, leaving 13 bases between the germline ends. This CDR3 region has 17 residues. The CDR3 here is CASSEYTGGGSNQPQHF. DNA for the CDR3: TGCGCCAGCAGTGAGTATACGGGGGGCGGTAGCAATCAGCCCCAGCATTTT.

V and J are TRBV7-8 and TRBJ2-5, with TRBD1 matching over 9 bases. Germline CDR1 is SGHVS and CDR2 is FQNEAQ. This CDR3 is built from 13 residues. Trimming took 5 bases from V and 7 from J; bases not matched to a gene: 5. The DNA for the CDR3 is TGTGCCAGCAGCCCGGACAGGGGTGGGACCCAGTACTTC. The encoded protein is CASSPDRGGTQYF.

Of note for this clone: Other DNA sequences in this sample translate to the same CDR3. V gene TRBV29-1 combines with J gene TRBJ2-7; TRBD1 matches 10 bases. Germline CDR1 reads SQVTM; CDR2 reads ANQGSEA. J was trimmed by 4 bases and V by 3 bases; bases with no gene match: 0. This CDR3 is 12 amino acids long. The CDR3 bases are TGCAGCGTTGAGGGACAGGGGTACGAGCAGTACTTC. Amino acid sequence: CSVEGQGYEQYF.